The table lists the clone carrying this TCR beta chain with many counts. Its antigen remains unknown. For the diagnoses, clinical symptoms, serum thyroxine and TRAb, thyroid ultrasound and orbital computed tomography were used. TCR beta CDR3 regions were amplified from RNA transcripts. HTBI primers were the set used in a first-round RT-PCR of the TCR CDR3. Each CDR3 protein is one row after TCRdb ran MiXCR on the multiplex PCR reads. The sample contains hundreds of thousands of distinct CDR3 sequences, less than 20% of which appear only once. The data were taken from a study of T cells in Graves' hyperthyroidism and ophthalmopathy. Germline CDR1 is DFQATT and CDR2 is SNEGSKA (reference sequence). Trimming took 2 bases from V and 0 from J, leaving 8 bases between them. The CDR3 has 13 residues. Findings and limits, study-wide: Most thyroid clonotypes expanded above 0.001 were also detected in blood.

The source of this sequence is a woman between 18 and 29 years old with Graves' hyperthyroidism. The sample consisted of blood. This chain connects TRBV20-1 to TRBJ2-7; D gene ambiguous. DNA of the CDR3: TGCAGTGCTAGACTGACGGACTCCTACGAGCAGTACTTC. Its protein product is CSARLTDSYEQYF.